This TCR beta chain was retrieved from a study of blood T cells in healthy people across ages. The CDR3 runs 15 residues. Trimming left V 8 bases short and J 0 bases short, with 17 bases between. Germline V lookup: CDR1 GTSNPN, CDR2 SVGIG (reference sequence). This clonotype was seen a handful of times. The antigen is unknown. Sample-barcoded 5' priming and a J-beta primer mix drove a second PCR of roughly 6 to 12 cycles. TCRdb independently ran MiXCR on the 5' RACE reads; one entry per CDR3 protein. The table has some 710,000 distinct CDR3 sequences, 20% to 25% seen once. Points from the study as a whole: It was not possible, with unsorted PBMCs, to conclusively compare naive and antigen-experienced cells.

The TCR sequence derives from a man between 65 and 85 years old in good health. J is TRBJ2-1 and V is TRBV30; D is unresolved. Sequencing was carried out using blood. The CDR3 reads CAAPGGPSSYNEQFF. CDR3 DNA sequence: TGTGCCGCGCCGGGCGGACCGAGCTCCTACAATGAGCAGTTCTTC.